This record concerns one T cell receptor beta chain sequence. It was RNA transcripts that yielded the amplified TCR beta CDR3 regions. When the TCR CDR3 underwent first-round RT-PCR, the HTBI primer set was used. TCRdb re-derived calls from the multiplex PCR reads in MiXCR, one entry per CDR3 protein. This table has 550,000 to 600,000 distinct CDR3 sequences, 14% appearing once. The V gene lost 3 bases and the J gene lost 0 bases, with 9 bases spanning the gap. This CDR3 is built from 14 residues. CDR1 and CDR2 (germline): DFQATT, SNEGSKA (reference sequence). The sample belongs to a study of T cells in Graves' hyperthyroidism and ophthalmopathy. The study based diagnoses on clinical symptoms, serum thyroxine and TRAb, thyroid ultrasound and orbital computed tomography.

The chain uses TRBV20-1 and TRBJ2-4; the D is unclear. Material: blood. The sequence derives from a woman aged 18 to 35 with Graves' ophthalmopathy. The CDR3 sequence is CSARVTLAKNIQYF. CDR3 coding DNA: TGCAGTGCTAGGGTGACCCTAGCCAAAAACATTCAGTACTTC.